This paragraph covers one T cell receptor (beta chain) sequence. What it binds is not known. Quantitative 5'-RACE with molecular barcodes generated TCR beta libraries. One entry per CDR3 protein results from TCRdb running MiXCR on the 5' RACE reads. The data contain approximately 400,000 distinct CDR3 sequences, 25% to 30% of them singletons. The data are from a study of CD8 T cells in ankylosing spondylitis. Overall study findings and caveats: Relatively rare in peripheral blood, disease-linked clones were also CD8+. Among TCR beta sequences, a motif of several highly homologous variants appeared characteristic of ankylosing spondylitis blood. Reports say disease-linked clones showed up significantly more in matched ankylosing spondylitis synovial fluid.

The ends were cut back, 7 bases at V and 6 bases at J, with 9 bases in the middle. The CDR3 length is 10 residues. From germline, CDR1 is SQVTM and CDR2 ANQGSEA. The chain carries TRBV29-1 and TRBJ1-1, with D possibly TRBD1 on 6 matching bases. The sequenced sample was blood, either unsorted or a sorted T cell fraction (not recorded which). The source is a male donor with ankylosing spondylitis. The CDR3, as DNA: TGCAGCGCGAACAGGGCTGAAGCTTTCTTT. Amino acid sequence: CSANRAEAFF.